The 5 T cell receptor beta chains below were found in one sample sequenced in a study of blood T cell repertoires in COVID-19. Using immunoSEQ multiplex PCR, the repertoire was profiled, and TCRdb retains in-frame clones only, with some absent. Of under 200,000 clones detected, 70% to 85% appear once; the ten largest clones hold more than 4%. The sequenced sample was PBMCs or T cells enriched from blood (not recorded which). The receptors derive from a woman between 55 and 75 years old with acute COVID-19.

The rearrangement links TRBV9 to TRBJ2-1, with D possibly being TRBD2 (6 bases). Germline-derived CDR1 and CDR2 are SGDLS and YYNGEE. The CDR3 is 15 amino acids. Trimming pared 0 bases from V and 6 bases from J, leaving 13 bases between. The CDR3 DNA follows: TGTGCCAGCAGCGTAGGATCGGGAGCGGGCAATGAGCAGTTCTTC. Its protein is CASSVGSGAGNEQFF.

This clone came up many times. The genes are TRBV6-2 or TRBV6-3 and TRBJ2-7, with D perhaps matching TRBD1 (6 bases). This CDR3 comprises 13 residues. Germline values: CDR1 MNHEY, CDR2 SVGEGT. Trimming shortened V by 2 bases and J by 3 bases, and 8 bases separated the two germline ends. The CDR3 region has the DNA TGTGCCAGCAGTTACCGGGACAACTACGAGCAGTACGTC. This sequence encodes CASSYRDNYEQYV.

J is TRBJ1-2 and V is TRBV2; D gene uncertain. This CDR3 spans 13 amino acids. Trimming took off 9 bases at V and 2 bases at J, with 13 bases between the two ends. Germline V gene lookup returns CDR1 SNHLY and CDR2 FYNNEI. CDR3 coding DNA: TGTGCCAGGCAGACGGAGAGCAACTATGGCTACACCTTC. Protein product: CARQTESNYGYTF. The whole variable domain, filled in from reference TRBV2 and TRBJ1-2, reads EPEVTQTPSHQVTQMGQEVILRCVPISNHLYFYWYRQILGQKVEFLVSFYNNEISEKSEIFDDQFSVERPDGSNFTLKIRSTKLEDSAMYFCARQTESNYGYTFGSGTRLTVV.

The chain joins TRBV7-2 to TRBJ1-1; D is unresolved. This CDR3 contains 14 residues. CDR1 and CDR2 from the germline V gene are SGHTA and FQGNSA. V was shortened by 1 base and J by 2 bases, with 8 bases between the two germline ends. The CDR3 region is CASSLGGRNTEAFF. In DNA form, the CDR3 reads TGTGCCAGCAGCTTAGGAGGGAGAAACACTGAAGCTTTCTTT. Variable domain in full (rest from reference TRBV7-2 and TRBJ1-1): GAGVSQSPSNKVTEKGKDVELRCDPISGHTALYWYRQSLGQGLEFLIYFQGNSAPDKSGLPSDRFSAERTGGSVSTLTIQRTQQEDSAVYLCASSLGGRNTEAFFGQGTRLTVV.

The gene calls are TRBV15 and TRBJ1-4; D might be TRBD1 (6 bases). This CDR3 comprises 13 residues. Trimming took 5 bases from V and 8 from J, leaving 12 bases between them. The germline V gene encodes CDR1 LNHNV and CDR2 YYDKDF (reference sequence). The CDR3 DNA follows: TGTGCCACCAGCGGACACAGGGACGAAAAACTGTTTTTT. Its translation: CATSGHRDEKLFF.